One sample yielded the 32 T cell receptor beta chains listed below, sequenced in a study of shared clonotypes between healthy human individuals. Sequenced by immunoSEQ multiplex PCR; TCRdb stores in-frame clones only, minus some. The sample shows 2 million to 2.5 million clones, roughly 94% of them seen only once. Sequencing was performed on naive CD4+ T cells sorted from blood. Subset in this sample: CD45RA+ positively selected. These receptors all stem from a man between 18 and 29 years old in good health.

V usage is TRBV19 and J usage is TRBJ2-1, with D unresolved. The CDR3 is made up of 16 amino acids. V shed 1 base and J shed 3 bases, with 13 bases lying between them. Germline V CDR1 and CDR2: LNHDA, SQIVND (reference sequence). CDR3 nucleotides: TGTGCCAGTAGTATAGGCTCCTCACCTCGCTACAATGAGCAGTTCTTC. It is translated as CASSIGSSPRYNEQFF. The complete variable domain, with remaining parts taken from reference TRBV19 and TRBJ2-1, reads DGGITQSPKYLFRKEGQNVTLSCEQNLNHDAMYWYRQDPGQGLRLIYYSQIVNDFQKGDIAEGYSVSREKKESFPLTVTSAQKNPTAFYLCASSIGSSPRYNEQFFGPGTRLTVL.

DNA of the CDR3: TGTGCCAGCAGGCTTGGACAGGGCGTCCAAGAGACCCAGTACTTC. This sequence encodes CASRLGQGVQETQYF. The V gene is TRBV7-2, the J gene TRBJ2-5, with 8 nucleotides matching TRBD1. CDR1 and CDR2 (germline): SGHTA, FQGNSA. The ends lost 6 bases at V and 1 base at J; junction bases unmatched: 7. The CDR3 loop spans 15 amino acids.

CDR3 sequence reads: CASCRERPNTEAFF. The CDR3 DNA reads TGTGCCAGCTGCCGGGAACGCCCGAACACTGAAGCTTTCTTT. This chain joins TRBV6-5 and TRBJ1-1; D unresolved. The ends were cut back, 8 bases at V and 1 base at J, with 14 bases in the middle. The CDR3 has 14 amino acids. Per germline, CDR1 MNHEY and CDR2 SVGAGI.

This rearrangement joins TRBV6-1 to TRBJ2-3; D remains unclear. V was cut by 10 bases and J by 4 bases, with 9 bases left in between. This CDR3 comprises 11 residues. Germline values: CDR1 MNHNS, CDR2 SASEGT. CDR3 nucleotide sequence: TGTGCCACCAAGTGGGCAGATACGCAGTATTTT. Its protein is CATKWADTQYF.

CDR3 DNA sequence: TGTGCCAGCAGCCCCGGGACAGCAAAGTGGACCGGGGAGCTGTTTTTT. Translating gives CASSPGTAKWTGELFF. This chain links TRBV5-4 with TRBJ2-2; 7 bases agree with TRBD1. J lost 5 bases, V lost 4 bases, and 11 bases had no gene match. This CDR3 has 16 residues. Germline CDR1 reads SGHNT; CDR2 reads YYREEE (reference sequence). The full variable domain, completed using reference TRBV5-4 and TRBJ2-2, is ETGVTQSPTHLIKTRGQQVTLRCSSQSGHNTVSWYQQALGQGPQFIFQYYREEENGRGNFPPRFSGLQFPNYSSELNVNALELDDSALYLCASSPGTAKWTGELFFGEGSRLTVL.

This chain joins TRBV5-6 and TRBJ2-7; no clear D. Trimming took off 1 base at V and 2 bases at J, with 7 bases between the two ends. CDR3 length equals 13 residues. Germline assignment: CDR1 SGHDT and CDR2 YYEEEE. The CDR3 sequence: CASSLSRAYEQYF. The CDR3 DNA reads as TGTGCCAGCAGCTTGTCTAGGGCCTACGAGCAGTACTTC. Full variable domain (missing parts from reference TRBV5-6 and TRBJ2-7): DAGVTQSPTHLIKTRGQQVTLRCSPKSGHDTVSWYQQALGQGPQFIFQYYEEEERQRGNFPDRFSGHQFPNYSSELNVNALLLGDSALYLCASSLSRAYEQYFGPGTRLTVT.

This chain joins TRBV2 and TRBJ2-1, with D perhaps matching TRBD1 (5 bases). Germline values: CDR1 SNHLY, CDR2 FYNNEI. This CDR3 is built from 16 residues. Trimming removed 7 bases from V and 6 bases from J, with 22 bases in between. The CDR3 DNA is TGTGCCAGCAACTCCGCCGTCGGGCAGGGTGGCAATGAGCAGTTCTTC. Amino acids: CASNSAVGQGGNEQFF. Together with reference TRBV2 and TRBJ2-1, the CDR3 gives the full variable domain: EPEVTQTPSHQVTQMGQEVILRCVPISNHLYFYWYRQILGQKVEFLVSFYNNEISEKSEIFDDQFSVERPDGSNFTLKIRSTKLEDSAMYFCASNSAVGQGGNEQFFGPGTRLTVL.

In its sample, this clone was seen once. Other DNA sequences in this specimen translate into the identical CDR3. The gene calls are TRBV18 and TRBJ2-3, with D perhaps TRBD1 (5 bases). In germline, CDR1 is KGHSH, CDR2 LQKENI. V lost 3 bases and J 5 bases, leaving 9 bases between the germline ends. This CDR3 region has 13 residues. CDR3 amino acids: CASSPQGGDTQYF. In DNA, the CDR3 is TGTGCCAGCTCACCGCAGGGCGGAGATACGCAGTATTTT.

This sequence joins TRBV7-8 and TRBJ1-5; the D gene is possibly TRBD1 (6 bases). Germline loops: CDR1 SGHVS, CDR2 FQNEAQ. This CDR3 has 15 residues. Deletions cut 5 bases from V and 4 bases from J, with 15 bases between. The DNA of the CDR3 is TGTGCCAGCAGCCCCCGTGGGGGGACAAATCAGCCCCAGCATTTT. It codes for CASSPRGGTNQPQHF.

This clone was seen a handful of times. CDR3 nucleotides: TGTGCCAGTAGTCCTCGGGGACGTCGAGGGAACTATGGCTACACCTTC. Amino acid sequence: CASSPRGRRGNYGYTF. The chain links TRBV19 to TRBJ1-2; a weak D match, TRBD1 (5 bases). Looked up from germline, CDR1 is LNHDA and CDR2 is SQIVND (reference sequence). CDR3 length: 16 amino acids. Trimming stripped 5 bases from V and 2 bases from J, with 18 bases between.

This chain links TRBV6-5 with TRBJ1-2; maybe TRBD1 (6 bases). This CDR3 spans 15 amino acids. Germline CDR1 MNHEY, CDR2 SVGAGI. V lost 0 bases and J 6 bases, leaving 14 bases between the germline ends. The DNA of the CDR3 is TGTGCCAGCAGTTACTCGACAGGACGTGTAGATGGCTACACCTTC. Its translation: CASSYSTGRVDGYTF.

The chain links TRBV28 to TRBJ2-7, with D perhaps matching TRBD1 (5 bases). The V and J ends lost 5 bases and 5 bases respectively, with 19 bases between them. CDR3 length: 15 residues. Germline V gene lookup returns CDR1 MDHEN and CDR2 SYDVKM. As DNA, the CDR3 is TGTGCCAGCAGTCCCCAGGGCGGCCTGGCTAACGAGCAGTACTTC. Translating gives CASSPQGGLANEQYF.

The chain combines TRBV5-1 with TRBJ1-1, with unresolved D. Trimming took 4 bases from V and 0 from J, leaving 16 bases between them. The CDR3 runs 16 residues. The V gene's germline CDR1 is SGHRS and CDR2 YFSETQ. CDR3 DNA: TGCGCCAGCAGCCTCTTAGCAACGACGATGAACACTGAAGCTTTCTTT. Translating gives CASSLLATTMNTEAFF.

As regards this clone: This sample includes further DNA sequences coding for the same CDR3. V and J are TRBV5-1 and TRBJ2-1, with D perhaps assigned TRBD1 or TRBD2 (5 bases each). V was shortened by 4 bases and J by 0 bases, with 11 bases between the two germline ends. The CDR3 is 15 amino acids. Per the germline V gene, CDR1 is SGHRS and CDR2 is YFSETQ. The CDR3 reads CASSPTGGSYNEQFF. Here the CDR3 DNA reads TGCGCCAGCAGCCCCACTGGGGGCTCCTACAATGAGCAGTTCTTC.

CDR3 residues: CASSPTRGVGSPLHF. The DNA for the CDR3 is TGTGCCAGCAGTCCAACAAGAGGGGTTGGCTCACCCCTCCACTTT. The V gene is TRBV27, the J gene TRBJ1-6; tentatively, D is TRBD1 (5 bases). CDR1 is MNHEY, CDR2 SMNVEV, per germline (reference sequence). The V end was cut by 5 bases, the J end by 10 bases, with 18 bases between. This CDR3 region has 15 residues.

V and J are TRBV7-2 and TRBJ1-1; D not resolved. CDR3 length: 15 residues. Germline V CDR1 and CDR2: SGHTA, FQGNSA. V dropped 4 bases and J dropped 5 bases, with 17 bases sitting between them. The CDR3 loop reads CASSSYLTSGTEAFF. CDR3 bases: TGTGCCAGCAGCTCCTACCTGACGAGTGGGACTGAAGCTTTCTTT.

The rearrangement joins TRBV5-1 to TRBJ2-3, with 13 bases identical to TRBD2. This CDR3 contains 17 residues. J was trimmed by 1 base and V by 3 bases; bases with no gene match: 5. Germline values: CDR1 SGHRS, CDR2 YFSETQ. CDR3 DNA: TGCGCCAGCAGCTGGGAACTAGCGGGAGGGGGCACAGATACGCAGTATTTT. Amino acids: CASSWELAGGGTDTQYF.

The chain has TRBV4-2 and TRBJ1-3; tentatively, D is TRBD1 (5 bases). In germline, CDR1 is LGHNA, CDR2 YNFKEQ. Trimming took off 0 bases at V and 4 bases at J, with 13 bases between the two ends. This CDR3 is built from 16 residues. CDR3 sequence reads: CASSQEARVGGNTIYF. For the CDR3, the DNA is TGTGCCAGCAGCCAAGAGGCCAGGGTCGGAGGAAACACCATATATTTT.

This chain uses TRBV5-1 with TRBJ2-3, with 12 bases aligning to TRBD2. The V segment lost 3 bases and the J segment 2 bases; nucleotides outside the gene matches: 7. The germline gives CDR1 SGHRS, CDR2 YFSETQ. This CDR3 comprises 17 residues. CDR3: CASSSLAGGLTTDTQYF. DNA for the CDR3: TGCGCCAGCAGCTCCCTAGCGGGGGGGCTAACCACAGATACGCAGTATTTT.

This chain uses TRBV18 with TRBJ1-3; 9 nucleotides match TRBD1. Per the germline V gene, CDR1 is KGHSH and CDR2 is LQKENI. The CDR3 is 15 amino acids. The V segment lost 3 bases and the J segment 2 bases; nucleotides outside the gene matches: 2. The CDR3 nucleotides read TGTGCCAGCTCACCCTGGACAGGGGCTGGAAACACCATATATTTT. Its protein is CASSPWTGAGNTIYF.

CDR3 nucleotides: TGTGCCTGGATGGGGGGAAAGAACACTGAAGCTTTCTTT. It specifies CAWMGGKNTEAFF. The chain uses TRBV30 and TRBJ1-1, with D maybe TRBD1 (5 bases). The CDR3 is made up of 13 amino acids. V was shortened by 4 bases and J by 1 base, with 10 bases between the two germline ends. Germline CDR1 reads GTSNPN; CDR2 reads SVGIG (reference sequence).

The V gene is TRBV18, the J gene TRBJ1-2; D is unresolved. Trimming pared 2 bases from V and 4 bases from J, leaving 11 bases between. Germline CDR1 and CDR2: KGHSH and LQKENI. This CDR3 contains 14 residues. The CDR3 nucleotides read TGTGCCAGCTCACCAGTGGAGGGCGGCTATGGCTACACCTTC. Translated, it gives CASSPVEGGYGYTF.

This clone was counted at least ten times. This rearrangement joins TRBV5-1 to TRBJ1-2; 7 positions match TRBD1. The J segment lost 0 bases and the V segment lost 4 bases, leaving 6 bases of the junction unmatched. CDR3 length: 15 residues. Germline values: CDR1 SGHRS, CDR2 YFSETQ. For the CDR3, the DNA is TGCGCCAGCAGCCAAGACAGGGCCACTAACTATGGCTACACCTTC. Encoded protein: CASSQDRATNYGYTF.

V and J are TRBV21-1 and TRBJ2-3; the D segment call TRBD1 is taken from the table without a DNA check. TRBV21-1 is annotated as a pseudogene. The CDR3 totals 16 residues. The CDR3 DNA sequence: TGTGCCAGCAGCCCAGGGGCACTCGACAGCACAGATACGCAGTATTTT. Its protein product is CASSPGALDSTDTQYF.

This chain joins TRBV2 and TRBJ2-3; maybe TRBD2 (6 bases). The ends were cut back, 4 bases at V and 4 bases at J, with 15 bases in the middle. The CDR3 is 15 residues long. Germline loops: CDR1 SNHLY, CDR2 FYNNEI. CDR3 amino acids: CASSVAGQAADTQYF. Written as DNA, the CDR3 is TGTGCCAGCAGTGTTGCGGGGCAGGCCGCAGATACGCAGTATTTT.

Concerning this clone: In the same sample, other DNA sequences code for this CDR3. The chain recombines TRBV27 with TRBJ2-7; TRBD1 agrees at 9 bases. This CDR3 spans 14 amino acids. J was trimmed by 3 bases and V by 1 base; bases with no gene match: 1. CDR1 and CDR2 (germline): MNHEY, SMNVEV (reference sequence). The CDR3 bases are TGTGCCAGCAGTTTATTGGGACAGGGCTACGAGCAGTACTTC. It yields the protein CASSLLGQGYEQYF.

Here the CDR3 reads CASSLVGGLSSGNTIYF. The CDR3 nucleotides are TGTGCCAGCAGCTTAGTCGGCGGCCTGAGCTCTGGAAACACCATATATTTT. This chain uses TRBV7-3 with TRBJ1-3, with D hard to call. This CDR3 region has 17 residues. CDR1 SGHTA and CDR2 FQGTGA come from the germline V gene. V was cut by 2 bases and J by 0 bases, with 14 bases left in between. Filled out from reference TRBV7-3 and TRBJ1-3, the complete variable domain reads GAGVSQTPSNKVTEKGKYVELRCDPISGHTALYWYRQSLGQGPEFLIYFQGTGAADDSGLPNDRFFAVRPEGSVSTLKIQRTERGDSAVYLCASSLVGGLSSGNTIYFGEGSWLTVV.

The chain combines TRBV7-8 with TRBJ2-3, with 8 positions matching TRBD1. Germline V gene sequence: CDR1 SGHVS, CDR2 FQNEAQ. V gave up 5 bases and J gave up 0 bases; unmatched junction bases: 4. The CDR3 loop spans 15 amino acids. The CDR3 is CASSAQGASTDTQYF. CDR3 in DNA: TGTGCCAGCAGCGCCCAGGGGGCGAGCACAGATACGCAGTATTTT.

The chain joins TRBV5-1 to TRBJ2-1; 8 positions match TRBD1. Looked up from germline, CDR1 is SGHRS and CDR2 is YFSETQ. The CDR3 consists of 15 residues. With 0 bases clipped from V and 8 bases from J, the junction kept 7 bases outside the gene matches. The CDR3 DNA reads TGCGCCAGCAGCTTGGTGACAGGGGCTATGGATGAGCAGTTCTTC. Protein sequence: CASSLVTGAMDEQFF.

This chain joins TRBV6-6 and TRBJ2-7; D possibly uses TRBD1 or TRBD2 (5 bases each). There are 15 residues in the CDR3. Germline lookup yields CDR1 MNHNY and CDR2 SVGAGI (reference sequence). V dropped 0 bases and J dropped 0 bases, with 9 bases sitting between them. Here the CDR3 DNA reads TGTGCCAGCAGTTACTCATCCGGGACCTCCTACGAGCAGTACTTC. Its protein product is CASSYSSGTSYEQYF.

The rearrangement links TRBV6-5 to TRBJ2-1; 7 nucleotides align to TRBD2. Germline lookup yields CDR1 MNHEY and CDR2 SVGAGI. V lost 5 bases to trimming and J lost 6 bases; unmatched junction nucleotides: 7. The CDR3 spans 14 residues. CDR3 loop: CASSPREGGNEQFF. The CDR3 DNA is TGTGCCAGCAGTCCAAGGGAGGGTGGCAATGAGCAGTTCTTC.

The chain joins TRBV11-1 to TRBJ1-1, with 7 bases fitting TRBD1. CDR3 length: 17 amino acids. V gave up 2 bases and J gave up 0 bases; unmatched junction bases: 9. Germline V gene data show CDR1 as SGHAT and CDR2 as FQDESV (reference sequence). CDR3 protein: CASSLRTGFIMNTEAFF. The CDR3 DNA reads TGTGCCAGCAGCTTACGGACAGGCTTCATTATGAACACTGAAGCTTTCTTT.